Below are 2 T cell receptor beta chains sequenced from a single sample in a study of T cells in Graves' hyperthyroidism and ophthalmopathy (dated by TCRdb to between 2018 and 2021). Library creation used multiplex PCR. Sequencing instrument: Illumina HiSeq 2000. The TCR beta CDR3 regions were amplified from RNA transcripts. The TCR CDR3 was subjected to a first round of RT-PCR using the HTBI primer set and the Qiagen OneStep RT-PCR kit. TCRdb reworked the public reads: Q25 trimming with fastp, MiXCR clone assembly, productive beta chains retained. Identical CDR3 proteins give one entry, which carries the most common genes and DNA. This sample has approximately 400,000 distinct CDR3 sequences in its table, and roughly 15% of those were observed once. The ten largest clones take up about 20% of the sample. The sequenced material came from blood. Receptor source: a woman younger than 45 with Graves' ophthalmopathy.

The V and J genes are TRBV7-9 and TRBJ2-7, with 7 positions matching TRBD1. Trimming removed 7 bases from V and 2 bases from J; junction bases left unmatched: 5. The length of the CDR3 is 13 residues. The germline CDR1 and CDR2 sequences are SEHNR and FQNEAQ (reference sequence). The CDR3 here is CASTNRGPYEQYF. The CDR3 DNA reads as TGTGCCAGCACAAACAGGGGCCCCTACGAGCAGTACTTC.

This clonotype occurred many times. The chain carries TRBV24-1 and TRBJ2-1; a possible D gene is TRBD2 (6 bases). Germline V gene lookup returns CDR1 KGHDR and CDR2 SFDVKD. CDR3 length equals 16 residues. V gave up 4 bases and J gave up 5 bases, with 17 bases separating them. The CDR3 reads CATSDHHGTSNNEQFF. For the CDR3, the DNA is TGTGCCACCAGTGACCACCACGGGACTTCTAACAATGAGCAGTTCTTC.